Listed here is a single TCR beta chain. Its matching antigen is unknown. This entry belongs to a study of vaccination and CD4 T cells after COVID-19. The germline V gene encodes CDR1 LNHDA and CDR2 SQIVND (reference sequence). Trimming took off 4 bases at V and 2 bases at J, with 5 bases between the two ends. The CDR3 has 13 residues. Specified treatment: roughly 11-day PBMC culture with coronavirus spike peptide pools or control peptides (ViraFEST assay). Cultured CD4+ T cell DNA underwent sequencing with the Oncomine TCR Beta short-read assay. TCRdb analysed the PCR reads with MiXCR anew, one entry per CDR3 protein. Of about 12,000 distinct CDR3 sequences listed, roughly 67% were seen once; the top ten hold 14%.

This clonotype was sampled from a human donor who had recovered from COVID-19. The source material was CD4+ T cells from blood, cultured in vitro. The V call is TRBV19, the J call TRBJ2-2; no clear D gene. The CDR3 protein is CASSKVNTGELFF. In nucleotides, the CDR3 is TGTGCCAGTAGTAAGGTTAACACCGGGGAGCTGTTTTTT.